This TCR beta chain was retrieved from a study of shared clonotypes between healthy human individuals. Study overall: Donors had three CD4 naive, three CD4 memory, two CD8 naive and one CD8 memory plate apiece. Study-wide points: Even with large depth, rarefaction showed that sorted-subset sequencing was incomplete.

About this clone: The antigen remains unidentified.

Naive CD8 cells, CD45RO-negative and positively selected for CCR7, excluded terminally differentiated effector memory CD45RA+ cells. Adult donors, all healthy and HIV-negative, had no recent acute infections or vaccinations. An assay was performed, and its level was deep. Clones were sequenced by immunoSEQ multiplex PCR, and TCRdb holds only the in-frame ones, with some missing. Seen here are roughly 2,000,000 clones, about 95% observed once, and the top ten hold under 1.5%. With 4 bases removed from V and 3 bases from J, the gap between germline ends came to 12 bases. Per germline, CDR1 ENHRY and CDR2 SYGVKD. The CDR3 runs 14 residues.

The chain recombines TRBV10-3 with TRBJ2-5; D gene ambiguous. The source of this sequence is a man aged 18 to 30 in good health. Sequenced input: naive CD8+ T cells sorted from blood. CDR3 nucleotide sequence: TGTGCCATCAGTGGTGAGCCTGCCGAAGAGACCCAGTACTTC. Translating gives CAISGEPAEETQYF.